This T cell receptor beta chain derives from a study of PD-1 blockade in classical Hodgkin lymphoma (dated by TCRdb to 2020 to 2021). Notes on the research overall: Nivolumab dosing was 3 mg/kg intravenously every 2 weeks, continuing until either disease progression or unacceptable toxicity. A peripheral blood immune signature of response to PD-1 blockade in classical Hodgkin lymphoma was defined using TCR beta sequencing and CyTOF.

Genomic DNA was extracted with the Qiagen DNeasy kit from unsorted PBMCs and from negatively selected CD4+ and CD8+ fractions. TCR beta CDR3 regions were subjected to amplification by immunoSEQ multiplex PCR with primers that anneal to V and J segments. A synthetic immune receptor repertoire was used to minimize amplification bias, and any remaining bias was removed computationally after sequencing. The authors' analysis ran thus. Custom Python scripts were used to quantify repertoire diversity as the Shannon entropy index. The unsorted, CD4+ and CD8+ repertoires were each analyzed separately, with the exception of combined analyses, where CD4+ and CD8+ sequences were merged in silico. A clone counted as expanded when the clone's frequency after treatment rose at least 2-fold relative to C1D1, and clones undetected at baseline were given a pseudocount of 0.5. Clones with 0 or 1 copy at C1D1 were defined as singleton clones, while clones with 2 or more copies were defined as non-singleton clones. Clones expanded in unsorted samples were labelled as CD4+, CD8+ or unknown by matching protein sequences in sorted samples from the same patient. Wilcoxon tests were applied to paired samples to test diversity changes from C1D1 to C4D1. The immuneACCESS repertoire file appears here via TCRdb, limited to in-frame rearrangements. These files lack a portion of the clones; in checked studies, under half of the deficit traces to unresolved V genes, and the cause of the others is not known. V, J and clone size were drawn from that table, and D and trimming were deduced from the DNA. This sample holds about 35,000 clones; over 75% were observed only once. 0.2% to 0.3% of the sample is held by the ten biggest clonotypes.

What the time point label conveys for this sample: cycle 1 day 1 (C1D1), immediately before nivolumab initiation. Every trial patient had relapsed following autologous stem cell transplantation, and prior brentuximab vedotin exposure was what differed among cohorts A, B and C. CD4+ T cells were purified from thawed PBMCs by magnetic negative selection with a Miltenyi CD4+ T cell isolation kit. The trial cohort comprised some 60 patients with relapsed/refractory classical Hodgkin lymphoma whose best overall responses were complete response, partial response or progressive disease. Trial patients were treated with single-agent nivolumab in the multi-cohort phase II CheckMate 205 trial. An independent review committee assessed best overall response using the 2007 International Working Group response criteria. Trial PBMCs were obtained immediately prior to nivolumab initiation (C1D1) and on therapy at cycle 2 day 1 and cycle 4 day 1. Peripheral blood was collected in 8 mL Vacutainer Cell Preparation Tubes, from which PBMCs were isolated by centrifugation and then cryopreserved. Purified CD4+ and CD8+ fractions were generated only in cases for which an additional PBMC sample was available. On LS columns in a quadroMACS separator, the magnetically labelled cells were depleted, and the flow-through was collected as the purified fraction.

The study at large found these results: The study was restricted to a single clinical trial cohort, and the causes of repertoire differences, possibly disease activity or prior therapy, were left undefined. CD4+ but not CD8+ TCR diversity rose significantly by C4D1 (p=0.0027 vs p=0.16), most apparent in complete responders (p=0.02). Trial patients with a complete response had baseline diversity similar to that of newly diagnosed patients, while partial responders and progressors had significantly lower diversity. Patients starting nivolumab less than 1 year after ASCT had lower diversity and were excluded from later analyses to avoid confounding by immune reconstitution. Baseline TCR diversity was reported to be lower in newly diagnosed patients than in healthy donors, and even lower in relapsed/refractory patients.

About this clone itself: No cognate antigen has been identified for it. No much larger clone is present one base from it, and per-base qualities are unavailable.

The CDR3 covers 14 residues, taking in both the cysteine and the phenylalanine. The DNA shown is the 42-base CDR3, in frame from base 1. Germline trimming: 10 bases from V, 2 bases from J; junction bases outside gene matches: 9. From a lookup of the germline V gene, CDR1 and CDR2 are SNHLY and FYNNEI. This chain is built from TRBV2 and TRBJ2-3, with 7 middle bases fitting TRBD1. The TCR originated in a human donor with classical Hodgkin lymphoma. The sequencing used CD4+ T cells from blood, collected at baseline. Read as DNA, the sequence is TGTGCCACCGACCGGGGACAGTACACAGATACGCAGTATTTT. This sequence encodes CATDRGQYTDTQYF.